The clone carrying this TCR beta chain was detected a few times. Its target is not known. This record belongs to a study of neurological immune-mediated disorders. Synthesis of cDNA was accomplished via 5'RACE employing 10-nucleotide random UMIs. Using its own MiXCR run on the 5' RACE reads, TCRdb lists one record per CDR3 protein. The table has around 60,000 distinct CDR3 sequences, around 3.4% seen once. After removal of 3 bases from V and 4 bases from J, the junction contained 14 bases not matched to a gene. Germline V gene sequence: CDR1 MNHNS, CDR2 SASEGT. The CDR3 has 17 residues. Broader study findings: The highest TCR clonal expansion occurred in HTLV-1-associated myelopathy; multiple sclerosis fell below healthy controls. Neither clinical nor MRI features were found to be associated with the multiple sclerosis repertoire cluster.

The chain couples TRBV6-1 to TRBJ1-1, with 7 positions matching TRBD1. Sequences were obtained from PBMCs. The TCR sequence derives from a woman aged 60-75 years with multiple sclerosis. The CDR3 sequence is CASSEARTGWQITEAFF. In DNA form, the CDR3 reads TGTGCCAGCAGTGAGGCTCGGACAGGCTGGCAGATCACTGAAGCTTTCTTT.